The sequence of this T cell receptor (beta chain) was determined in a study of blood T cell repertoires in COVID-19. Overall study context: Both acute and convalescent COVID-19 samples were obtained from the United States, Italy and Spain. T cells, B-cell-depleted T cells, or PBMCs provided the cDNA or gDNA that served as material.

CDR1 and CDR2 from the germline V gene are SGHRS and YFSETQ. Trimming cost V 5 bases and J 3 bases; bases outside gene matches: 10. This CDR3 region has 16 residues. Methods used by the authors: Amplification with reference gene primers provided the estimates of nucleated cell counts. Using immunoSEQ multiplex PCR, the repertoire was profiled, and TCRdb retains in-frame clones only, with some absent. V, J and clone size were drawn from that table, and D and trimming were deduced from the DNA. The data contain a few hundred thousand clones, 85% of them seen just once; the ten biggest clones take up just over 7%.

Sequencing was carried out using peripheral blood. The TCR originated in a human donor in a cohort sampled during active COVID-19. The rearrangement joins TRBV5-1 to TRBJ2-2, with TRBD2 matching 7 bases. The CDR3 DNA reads TGCGCCAGCAGAAGCGGGGATACGGCGTACACCGGGGAGCTGTTTTTT. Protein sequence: CASRSGDTAYTGELFF.